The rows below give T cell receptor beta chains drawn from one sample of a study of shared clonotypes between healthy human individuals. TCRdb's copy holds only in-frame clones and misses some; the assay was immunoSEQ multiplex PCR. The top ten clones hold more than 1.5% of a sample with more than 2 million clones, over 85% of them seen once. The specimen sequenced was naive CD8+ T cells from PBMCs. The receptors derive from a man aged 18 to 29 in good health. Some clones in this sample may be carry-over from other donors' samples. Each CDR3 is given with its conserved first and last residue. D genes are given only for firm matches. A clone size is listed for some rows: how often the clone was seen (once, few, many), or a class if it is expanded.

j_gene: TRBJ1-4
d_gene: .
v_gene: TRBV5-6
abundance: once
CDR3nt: TGTGCCAGCAGCTTAGATGAAAAACTGTTTTTT
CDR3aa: CASSLDEKLFF

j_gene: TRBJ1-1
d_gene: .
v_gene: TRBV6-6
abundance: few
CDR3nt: TGTGCCAGCAGTTATAGGGATTGGACGAACACTGAAGCTTTCTTT
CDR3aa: CASSYRDWTNTEAFF

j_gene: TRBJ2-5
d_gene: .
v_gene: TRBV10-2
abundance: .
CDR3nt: TGCGCCAGCAGTGAGACCCTAGATTCAGGCCCAGAGACCCAGTACTTC
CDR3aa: CASSETLDSGPETQYF

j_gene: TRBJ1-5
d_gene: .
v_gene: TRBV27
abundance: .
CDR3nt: TGTGCCAGCAGTTTATGGGGTGAGCAGCCCCAGCATTTT
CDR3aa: CASSLWGEQPQHF

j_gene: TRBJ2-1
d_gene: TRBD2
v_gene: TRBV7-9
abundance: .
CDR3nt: TGTGCCAGCAGCGGGACTAGCGGGAGTTACTACAATGAGCAGTTCTTC
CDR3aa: CASSGTSGSYYNEQFF

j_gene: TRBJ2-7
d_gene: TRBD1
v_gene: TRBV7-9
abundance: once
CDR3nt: TGTGCCAGCAGCTCATCCGACAGGGCTTTCTACGAGCAGTACTTC
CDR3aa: CASSSSDRAFYEQYF

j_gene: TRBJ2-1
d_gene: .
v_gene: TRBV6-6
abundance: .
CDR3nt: TGTGCCAGCAGTTACCTGGGACCCCCTCTCTCCAATGAGCAGTTCTTC
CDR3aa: CASSYLGPPLSNEQFF

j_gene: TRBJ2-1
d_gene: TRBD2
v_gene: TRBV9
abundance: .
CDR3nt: TGTGCCAGCAGCCCAGAGACTAGCGGGATGTCTCGGTGGGGTGAGCAGTTCTTC
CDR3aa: CASSPETSGMSRWGEQFF

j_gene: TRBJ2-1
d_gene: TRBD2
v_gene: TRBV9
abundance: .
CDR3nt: TGTGCCAGCAGCGTAGGGACTAGCGGGAGTGCGTTCTTC
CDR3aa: CASSVGTSGSAFF

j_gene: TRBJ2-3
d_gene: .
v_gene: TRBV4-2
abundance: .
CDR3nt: TGTGCCAGCAGCCTCGACGGCTATACGCAGTATTTT
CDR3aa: CASSLDGYTQYF

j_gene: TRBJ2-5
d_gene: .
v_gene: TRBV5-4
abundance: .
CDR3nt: TGTGCCAGCAGCTTGGGTACAGGTGCCTACACAGAAGAGACCCAGTACTTC
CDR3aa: CASSLGTGAYTEETQYF

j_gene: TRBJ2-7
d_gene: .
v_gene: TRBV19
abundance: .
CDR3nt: TGTGCCAGCAGCCTGGGAGAGCGGCAGGGTAAATCCTACGAGCAGTACTTC
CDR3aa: CASSLGERQGKSYEQYF

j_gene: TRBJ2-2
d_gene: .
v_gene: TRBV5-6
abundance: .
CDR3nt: TGTGCCAGCAGCTTGTGGGGCACCGGGGAGCTGTTTTTT
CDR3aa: CASSLWGTGELFF

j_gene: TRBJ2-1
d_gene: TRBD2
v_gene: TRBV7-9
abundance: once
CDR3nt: TGTGCCAGCAGCTCCCCCAGACTAGCGGAATCCTACAATGAGCAGTTCTTC
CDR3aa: CASSSPRLAESYNEQFF

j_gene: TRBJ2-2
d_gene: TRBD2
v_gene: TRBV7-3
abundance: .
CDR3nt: TGTGCCAGCAGCTTAAGGGGAGGACTAGCGGGGAGCACCGGGGAGCTGTTTTTT
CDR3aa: CASSLRGGLAGSTGELFF

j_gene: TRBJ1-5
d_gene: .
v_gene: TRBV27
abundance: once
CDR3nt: TGTGCCAGCACTTCGACGGGAGGCAATCAGCCCCAGCATTTT
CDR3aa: CASTSTGGNQPQHF

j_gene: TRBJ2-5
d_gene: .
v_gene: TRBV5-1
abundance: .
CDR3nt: TGCGCCAGCAGCTTGGAGCTGGCACAAGAGACCCAGTACTTC
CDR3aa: CASSLELAQETQYF

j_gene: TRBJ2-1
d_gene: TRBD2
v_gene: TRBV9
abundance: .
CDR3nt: TGTGCCAGCAGCGTAGCTGAGTCTAGCGGGAGCGGACGGGGCAATGAGCAGTTCTTC
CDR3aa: CASSVAESSGSGRGNEQFF

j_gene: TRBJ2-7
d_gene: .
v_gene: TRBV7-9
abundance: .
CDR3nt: TGTGCCAGCAGCTTATCAGGGTCCTACGAGCAGTACTTC
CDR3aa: CASSLSGSYEQYF

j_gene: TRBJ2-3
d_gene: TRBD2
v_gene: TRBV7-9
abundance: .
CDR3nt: TGTGCCAGCAGCTTAGCACAGCCGGGGGGGTATTTT
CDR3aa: CASSLAQPGGYF

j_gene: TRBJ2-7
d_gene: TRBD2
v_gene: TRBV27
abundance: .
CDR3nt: TGTGCCAGCGGAATCGGACTAGCGCCAAACGAGCAGTACTTC
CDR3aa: CASGIGLAPNEQYF

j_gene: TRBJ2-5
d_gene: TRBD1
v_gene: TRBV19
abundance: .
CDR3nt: TGTGCCAGCGGCCTTGACAGGGAGGAGACCCAGTACTTC
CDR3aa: CASGLDREETQYF